This TCR beta chain was observed in a study of T cell responses to AZD1222 COVID-19 vaccine. Study-wide results and caveats: The sample set comprised mostly white British donors with more females, and clonal diversity was possibly underestimated. Reports say nearly half of spike-specific TCRs go after unmutated variant regions.

The data were produced by immunoSEQ multiplex PCR, yet TCRdb's version contains in-frame clones alone and is incomplete. The sample includes roughly 100,000 clones, roughly 90% seen only once; the top ten take about 15%. CDR1 is MNHEY and CDR2 is SMNVEV in the germline V gene (reference sequence). V was trimmed by 6 bases and J by 0 bases, leaving 9 bases between them. The length of the CDR3 is 13 residues. This clone was detected once. Its antigen is as yet unknown. Sequenced material: peripheral blood, taken on day 0 of AZD1222 vaccination. The TCR was taken from an adult in good health. The rearrangement links TRBV27 to TRBJ2-7; D is uncertain. CDR3 region: CASSLFSSYEQYF. CDR3 DNA: TGTGCCAGCAGCCTCTTCTCCTCCTACGAGCAGTACTTC.